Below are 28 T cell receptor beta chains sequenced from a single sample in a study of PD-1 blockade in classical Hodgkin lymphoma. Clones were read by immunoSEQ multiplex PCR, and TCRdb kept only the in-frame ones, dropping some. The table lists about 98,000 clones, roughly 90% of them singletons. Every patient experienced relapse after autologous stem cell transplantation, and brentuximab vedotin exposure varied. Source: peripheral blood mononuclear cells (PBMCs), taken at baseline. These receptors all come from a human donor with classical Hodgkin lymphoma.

The CDR3 DNA reads TGTGCCAGCAGCTCCGACAGGGGGAAAGAGACCCAGTACTTC. Encoded protein: CASSSDRGKETQYF. This chain connects TRBV5-6 to TRBJ2-5, with TRBD1 matching over 9 bases. This CDR3 comprises 14 residues. V shed 3 bases, J shed 3 bases, and the junction held 3 bases outside the gene matches. In germline, CDR1 is SGHDT, CDR2 YYEEEE.

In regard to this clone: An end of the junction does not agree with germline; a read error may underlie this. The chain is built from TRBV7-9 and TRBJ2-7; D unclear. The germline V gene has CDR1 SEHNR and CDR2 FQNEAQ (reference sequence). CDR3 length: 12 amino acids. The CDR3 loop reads CASSFQNTLLHF. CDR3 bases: TGTGCCAGCAGCTTCCAGAACACACTACTCCACTTC.

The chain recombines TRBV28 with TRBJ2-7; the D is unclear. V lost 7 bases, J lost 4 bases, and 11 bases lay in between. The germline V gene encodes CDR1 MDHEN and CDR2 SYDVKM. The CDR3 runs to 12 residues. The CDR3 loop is CASNGQLYEQYF. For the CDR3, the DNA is TGTGCCAGCAATGGCCAATTATACGAGCAGTACTTC.

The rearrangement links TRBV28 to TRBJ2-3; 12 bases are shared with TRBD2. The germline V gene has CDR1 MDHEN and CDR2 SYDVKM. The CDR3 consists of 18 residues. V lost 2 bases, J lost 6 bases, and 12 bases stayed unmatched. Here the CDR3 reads CASSLTGLLAGGSDTQYF. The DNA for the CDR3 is TGTGCCAGCAGTTTAACAGGGCTACTAGCGGGAGGATCCGATACGCAGTATTTT.

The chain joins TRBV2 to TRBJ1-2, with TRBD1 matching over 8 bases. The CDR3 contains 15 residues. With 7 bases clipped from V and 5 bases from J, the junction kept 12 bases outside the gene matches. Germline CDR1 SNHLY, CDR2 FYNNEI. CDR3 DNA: TGTGCCAGCATTCATACCGGACAGGGTAGATATGGCTACACCTTC. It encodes CASIHTGQGRYGYTF.

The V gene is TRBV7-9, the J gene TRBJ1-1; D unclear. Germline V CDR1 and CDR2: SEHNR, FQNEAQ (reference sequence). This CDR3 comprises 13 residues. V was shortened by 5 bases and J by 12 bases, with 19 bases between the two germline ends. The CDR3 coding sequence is TGTGCCAGCAGCCCGTTGCGGACGGACGATTCTTTCTTT. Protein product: CASSPLRTDDSFF.

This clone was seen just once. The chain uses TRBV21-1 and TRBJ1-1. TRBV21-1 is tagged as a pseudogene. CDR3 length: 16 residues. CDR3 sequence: CASSKPEGISNTEAFF. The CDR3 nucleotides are TGTGCCAGCAGCAAACCGGAGGGGATATCGAACACTGAAGCTTTCTTT.

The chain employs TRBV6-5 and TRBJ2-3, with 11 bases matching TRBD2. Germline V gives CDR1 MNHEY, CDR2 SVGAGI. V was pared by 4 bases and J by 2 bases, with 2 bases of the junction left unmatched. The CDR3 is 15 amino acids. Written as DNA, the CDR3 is TGTGCCAGCAGTTCGGGACTAGCGGTCACAGATACGCAGTATTTT. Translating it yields CASSSGLAVTDTQYF.

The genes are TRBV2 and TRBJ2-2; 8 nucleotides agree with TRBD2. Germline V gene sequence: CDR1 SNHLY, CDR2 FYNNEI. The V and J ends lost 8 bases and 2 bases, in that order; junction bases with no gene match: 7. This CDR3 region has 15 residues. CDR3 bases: TGTGCCAGCCGATTACTAGCGGCCAACACCGGGGAGCTGTTTTTT. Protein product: CASRLLAANTGELFF.

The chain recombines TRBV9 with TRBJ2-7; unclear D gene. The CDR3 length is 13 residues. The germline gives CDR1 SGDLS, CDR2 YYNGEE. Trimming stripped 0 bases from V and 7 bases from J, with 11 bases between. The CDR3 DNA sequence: TGTGCCAGCAGCGTAGACCCCCTATTTGAGCAGTACTTC. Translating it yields CASSVDPLFEQYF.

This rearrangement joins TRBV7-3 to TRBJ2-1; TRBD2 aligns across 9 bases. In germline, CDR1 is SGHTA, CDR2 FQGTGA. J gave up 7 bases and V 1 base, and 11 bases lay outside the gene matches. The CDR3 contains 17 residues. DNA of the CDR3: TGTGCCAGCAGCTTAAATGCTCTAGCGGGATGGGGGAATGAGCAGTTCTTC. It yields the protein CASSLNALAGWGNEQFF.

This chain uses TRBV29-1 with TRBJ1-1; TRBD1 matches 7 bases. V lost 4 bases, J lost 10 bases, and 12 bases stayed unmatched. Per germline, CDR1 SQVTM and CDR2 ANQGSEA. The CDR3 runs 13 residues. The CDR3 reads CSVVRGGGDPAFF. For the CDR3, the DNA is TGCAGCGTTGTAAGAGGGGGCGGTGATCCAGCTTTCTTT.

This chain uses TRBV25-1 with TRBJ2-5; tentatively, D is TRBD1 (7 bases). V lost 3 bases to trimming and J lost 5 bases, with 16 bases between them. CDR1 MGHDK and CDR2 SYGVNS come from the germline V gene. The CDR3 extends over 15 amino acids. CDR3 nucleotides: TGTGCCAGCAGTGAGTCAGGGGGGCTTGGCGAGACCCAGTACTTC. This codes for CASSESGGLGETQYF.

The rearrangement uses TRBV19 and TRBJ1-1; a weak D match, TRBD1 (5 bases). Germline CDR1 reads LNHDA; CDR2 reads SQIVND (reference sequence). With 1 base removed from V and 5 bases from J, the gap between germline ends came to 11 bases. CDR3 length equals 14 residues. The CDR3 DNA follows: TGTGCCAGTAGTATAGCCGGGGGGGTAACTGAAGCTTTCTTT. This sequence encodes CASSIAGGVTEAFF.

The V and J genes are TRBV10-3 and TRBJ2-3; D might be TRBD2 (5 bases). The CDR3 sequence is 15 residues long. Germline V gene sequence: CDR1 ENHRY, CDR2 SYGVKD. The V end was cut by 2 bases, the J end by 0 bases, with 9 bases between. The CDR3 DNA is TGTGCCATCAGTGAGGGAGGCGGGAGCACAGATACGCAGTATTTT. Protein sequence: CAISEGGGSTDTQYF.

CDR3 loop: CASSYRGPSEKLFF. In nucleotides, the CDR3 is TGTGCCAGCAGTTACAGGGGGCCGAGTGAAAAACTGTTTTTT. V usage is TRBV6-5 and J usage is TRBJ1-4; 7 bases line up with TRBD1. There are 14 residues in the CDR3. Germline CDR1 MNHEY, CDR2 SVGAGI. The junction had 4 bases not matched to a gene; V was cut back by 2 bases and J by 7 bases.

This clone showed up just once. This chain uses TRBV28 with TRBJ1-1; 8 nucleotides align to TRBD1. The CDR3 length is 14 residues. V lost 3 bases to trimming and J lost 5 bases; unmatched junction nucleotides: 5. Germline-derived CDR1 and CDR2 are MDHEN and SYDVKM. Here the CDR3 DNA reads TGTGCCAGCAGTTTCTCGACAGGGGTGACTGAAGCTTTCTTT. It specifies CASSFSTGVTEAFF.

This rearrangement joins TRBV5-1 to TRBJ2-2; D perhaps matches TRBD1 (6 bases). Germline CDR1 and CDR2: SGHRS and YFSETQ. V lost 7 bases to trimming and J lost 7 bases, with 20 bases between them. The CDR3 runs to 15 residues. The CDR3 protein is CASRIGQGTIGELFF. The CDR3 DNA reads TGCGCCAGCCGTATCGGGCAGGGGACGATCGGGGAGCTGTTTTTT.

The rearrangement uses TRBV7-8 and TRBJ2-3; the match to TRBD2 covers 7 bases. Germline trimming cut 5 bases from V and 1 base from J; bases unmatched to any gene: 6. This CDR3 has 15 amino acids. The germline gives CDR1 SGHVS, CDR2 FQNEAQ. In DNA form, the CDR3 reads TGTGCCAGCAGCCAAAGACTAGCACGCACAGATACGCAGTATTTT. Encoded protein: CASSQRLARTDTQYF.

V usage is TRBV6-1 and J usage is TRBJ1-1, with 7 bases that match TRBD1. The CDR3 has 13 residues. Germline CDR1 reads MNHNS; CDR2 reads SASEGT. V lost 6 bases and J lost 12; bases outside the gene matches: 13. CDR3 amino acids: CASRQLGTVDTFF. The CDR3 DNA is TGTGCCAGCAGACAACTCGGGACAGTCGATACTTTCTTT.

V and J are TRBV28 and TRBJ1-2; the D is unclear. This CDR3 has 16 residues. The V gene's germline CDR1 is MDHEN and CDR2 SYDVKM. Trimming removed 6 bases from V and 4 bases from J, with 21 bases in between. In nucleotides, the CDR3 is TGTGCCAGCAGGCCCCAAGAGGTTCGGACCTCCTATGGCTACACCTTC. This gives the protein CASRPQEVRTSYGYTF.

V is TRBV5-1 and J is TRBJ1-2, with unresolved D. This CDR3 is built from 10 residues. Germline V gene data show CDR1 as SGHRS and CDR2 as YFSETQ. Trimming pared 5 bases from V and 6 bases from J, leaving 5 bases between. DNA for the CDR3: TGCGCCAGCAGTAGGGATGGCTACACCTTC. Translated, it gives CASSRDGYTF.

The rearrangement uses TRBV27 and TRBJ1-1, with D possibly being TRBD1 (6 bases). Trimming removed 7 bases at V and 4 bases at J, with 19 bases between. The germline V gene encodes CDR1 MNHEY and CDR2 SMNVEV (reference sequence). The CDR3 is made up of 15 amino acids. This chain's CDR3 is CASNDGEQGSTEAFF. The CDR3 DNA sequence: TGTGCCAGCAACGATGGGGAGCAGGGGAGCACTGAAGCTTTCTTT.

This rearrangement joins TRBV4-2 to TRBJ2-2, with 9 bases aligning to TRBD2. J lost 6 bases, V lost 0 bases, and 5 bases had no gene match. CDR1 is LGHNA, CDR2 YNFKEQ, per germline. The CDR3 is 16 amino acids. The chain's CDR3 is CASSQEGLAGSGELFF. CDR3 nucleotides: TGTGCCAGCAGCCAAGAGGGGCTAGCGGGATCCGGGGAGCTGTTTTTT.

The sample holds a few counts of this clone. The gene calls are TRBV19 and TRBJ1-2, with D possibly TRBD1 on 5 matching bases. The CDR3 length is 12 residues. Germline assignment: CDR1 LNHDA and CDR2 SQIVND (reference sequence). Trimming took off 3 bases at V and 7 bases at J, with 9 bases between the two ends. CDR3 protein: CASSIQGGGYTF. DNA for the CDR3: TGTGCCAGTAGTATTCAGGGTGGTGGCTACACCTTC.

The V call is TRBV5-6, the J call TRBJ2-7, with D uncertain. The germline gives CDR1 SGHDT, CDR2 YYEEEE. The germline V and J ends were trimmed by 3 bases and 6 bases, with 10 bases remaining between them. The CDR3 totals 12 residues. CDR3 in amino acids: CASSSVRSEQYF. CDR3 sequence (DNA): TGTGCCAGCAGCTCCGTCCGCTCCGAGCAGTACTTC. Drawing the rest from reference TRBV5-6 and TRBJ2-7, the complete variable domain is DAGVTQSPTHLIKTRGQQVTLRCSPKSGHDTVSWYQQALGQGPQFIFQYYEEEERQRGNFPDRFSGHQFPNYSSELNVNALLLGDSALYLCASSSVRSEQYFGPGTRLTVT.

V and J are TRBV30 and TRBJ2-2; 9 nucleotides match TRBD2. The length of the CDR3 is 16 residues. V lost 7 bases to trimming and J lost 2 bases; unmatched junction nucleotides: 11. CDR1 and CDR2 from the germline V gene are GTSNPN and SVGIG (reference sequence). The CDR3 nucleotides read TGTGCCTTCACCCGACTAGCGGAGTTCAACACCGGGGAGCTGTTTTTT. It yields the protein CAFTRLAEFNTGELFF.

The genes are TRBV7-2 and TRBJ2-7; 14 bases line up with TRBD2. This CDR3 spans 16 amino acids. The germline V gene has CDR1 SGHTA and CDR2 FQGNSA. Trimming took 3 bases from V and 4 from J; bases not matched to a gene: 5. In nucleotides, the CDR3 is TGTGCCAGCAGCTTGGGACTAGCGGGAGACGGATACGAGCAGTACTTC. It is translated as CASSLGLAGDGYEQYF.